What follows are 22 T cell receptor beta chains derived from one specimen sequenced in a study of cytomegalovirus exposure and HLA in healthy donors (dated by TCRdb to the late 2010s). The method was the immunoSEQ multiplex PCR assay. For the multiplex PCR, a mixture combining 60 forward primers for TCR Vbeta segments and 13 reverse primers for TCR Jbeta segments was used. TCRdb took this table from immuneACCESS and kept in-frame rearrangements with V and J called. Such tables lack part of the clones; where checked against another copy, unresolved V genes explain under half of the gap, and the rest is unexplained. The sample table lists more than 70,000 clones, around four fifths of them with a count of one. The ten largest account for roughly 2% of the sample. The sample was PBMCs. Every receptor here comes from a boy younger than 18 in good health and CMV-seronegative.

V gene TRBV2 combines with J gene TRBJ1-1; D is undetermined. This CDR3 region has 13 residues. Between the trimmed V and J ends, which lost 6 bases and 6 bases, there was a span of 14 bases. CDR1 and CDR2 from the germline V gene are SNHLY and FYNNEI. The CDR3 spells CASRIPNNSEAFF. The CDR3 region has the DNA TGTGCCAGCAGGATACCCAATAACTCTGAAGCTTTCTTT.

The V and J genes are TRBV29-1 and TRBJ2-7; 7 nucleotides line up with TRBD1. This CDR3 has 13 residues. V lost 6 bases and J lost 6; bases outside the gene matches: 11. CDR1 and CDR2 from the germline V gene are SQVTM and ANQGSEA. CDR3 sequence: CSVYTITGVEQYF. The CDR3 DNA reads TGCAGCGTCTATACTATTACAGGGGTCGAGCAGTACTTC.

The sample holds one count of this clone. The J gene is TRBJ1-1, the V gene TRBV7-9; D not resolved. The CDR3 contains 12 residues. V dropped 0 bases and J dropped 7 bases, with 6 bases sitting between them. The germline V gene has CDR1 SEHNR and CDR2 FQNEAQ (reference sequence). The CDR3, as DNA: TGTGCCAGCAGCTTAGCAACGGTTGAAGCTTTCTTT. Its protein is CASSLATVEAFF.

The chain recombines TRBV27 with TRBJ2-7, with 10 bases matching TRBD1. CDR1 MNHEY and CDR2 SMNVEV come from the germline V gene (reference sequence). This CDR3 is 14 amino acids long. V shed 5 bases and J 2 bases; nucleotides not matched to a gene: 3. The CDR3 loop is CASSGDRGTYEQYF. The CDR3 nucleotides read TGTGCCAGCAGTGGGGACAGGGGTACCTACGAGCAGTACTTC.

This clone was counted a few times. The chain recombines TRBV28 with TRBJ2-5, with 12 positions matching TRBD2. This CDR3 is 15 amino acids long. The germline V gene encodes CDR1 MDHEN and CDR2 SYDVKM. J was trimmed by 7 bases and V by 6 bases; bases with no gene match: 9. CDR3 amino acids: CASRPSGRAGRTQYF. The DNA for the CDR3 is TGTGCCAGCAGGCCTAGCGGGAGGGCTGGTAGGACCCAGTACTTC.

The chain is built from TRBV29-1 and TRBJ2-4; 8 bases line up with TRBD1. Germline values: CDR1 SQVTM, CDR2 ANQGSEA. V shed 5 bases and J 1 base; nucleotides not matched to a gene: 4. The length of the CDR3 is 14 residues. CDR3 region: CSVQGAGAKNIQYF. The CDR3 DNA follows: TGCAGCGTTCAGGGGGCTGGCGCCAAAAACATTCAGTACTTC.

The chain uses TRBV11-3 and TRBJ2-1; 9 bases line up with TRBD2. Germline CDR1 is SGHNT and CDR2 is YENEEA. This CDR3 is built from 14 residues. The V gene end was trimmed by 5 bases and the J gene end by 7 bases; junction bases not matched to a gene: 6. This chain's CDR3 is CASSDPAGGNEQFF. CDR3 DNA sequence: TGTGCCAGCAGCGATCCAGCGGGGGGAAATGAGCAGTTCTTC.

J is TRBJ1-2 and V is TRBV29-1; D unclear. This CDR3 has 12 residues. The V and J ends lost 1 base and 10 bases respectively, with 13 bases between them. Germline loops: CDR1 SQVTM, CDR2 ANQGSEA. The CDR3 DNA sequence: TGCAGCGTTGAAGGTTACTATGGCGTCTACACCTTC. Its translation is CSVEGYYGVYTF.

This chain connects TRBV4-3 to TRBJ2-1, with 10 bases matching TRBD2. This CDR3 has 15 residues. Losses at the gene ends were 4 bases for V and 6 bases for J; bases not matched to a gene: 6. CDR1 and CDR2 (germline): LGHNA, YSLEER. CDR3 loop: CASSRGLANLNEQFF. The CDR3 nucleotides read TGCGCCAGCAGCCGGGGACTAGCGAACCTCAATGAGCAGTTCTTC.

In its sample, this clone was seen a few times. CDR3 in DNA: TGTGCCAGCAGCGTAGGTTGGCCGATTTACAATGAGCAGTTCTTC. Its protein is CASSVGWPIYNEQFF. V usage is TRBV9 and J usage is TRBJ2-1; D uncertain. V was pared by 0 bases and J by 4 bases, with 11 bases between. Germline V gives CDR1 SGDLS, CDR2 YYNGEE. This CDR3 contains 15 residues.

The J gene is TRBJ1-1, the V gene TRBV15; no clear D gene. CDR3 size: 12 residues. Trimming left V 3 bases short and J 3 bases short, with 5 bases between. Germline values: CDR1 LNHNV, CDR2 YYDKDF (reference sequence). CDR3 amino acids: CATSRRYTEAFF. DNA of the CDR3: TGTGCCACCAGCAGGAGATACACTGAAGCTTTCTTT.

This clone was recorded only once. The chain carries TRBV2 and TRBJ2-7; possibly TRBD1 for D (5 bases). CDR1 is SNHLY, CDR2 FYNNEI, per germline. This CDR3 spans 14 amino acids. Between the trimmed V and J ends, which lost 3 bases and 4 bases, there was a span of 13 bases. The chain's CDR3 is CASSDRVRSYEQYF. CDR3 nucleotides: TGTGCCAGCAGTGACAGGGTACGGTCGTACGAGCAGTACTTC.

The chain has TRBV11-3 and TRBJ2-7; 7 bases match TRBD1. Germline V lookup: CDR1 SGHNT, CDR2 YENEEA. The J segment lost 5 bases and the V segment lost 4 bases, leaving 14 bases of the junction unmatched. The CDR3 extends over 16 amino acids. In nucleotides, the CDR3 is TGTGCCAGCAGCTCCCCTCCGGGACAGTACAACCACGAGCAGTACTTC. Amino acid sequence: CASSSPPGQYNHEQYF.

The rearrangement uses TRBV30 and TRBJ2-1; D is undetermined. Trimming left V 3 bases short and J 14 bases short, with 17 bases between. This CDR3 spans 12 amino acids. In germline, CDR1 is GTSNPN, CDR2 SVGIG (reference sequence). CDR3: CAWRNSVREEFF. The CDR3 DNA reads TGTGCCTGGAGAAACTCGGTCAGAGAGGAGTTCTTC. The full variable domain, its missing parts supplied by reference TRBV30 and TRBJ2-1, is SQTIHQWPATLVQPVGSPLSLECTVEGTSNPNLYWYRQAAGRGLQLLFYSVGIGQISSEVPQNLSASRPQDRQFILSSKKLLLSDSGFYLCAWRNSVREEFFGPGTRLTVL.

The rearrangement links TRBV6-5 to TRBJ1-5, with a weak D call TRBD1 (5 bases). In germline, CDR1 is MNHEY, CDR2 SVGAGI. The CDR3 is made up of 15 amino acids. Trimming cost V 0 bases and J 6 bases, with 12 bases left between them. The chain's CDR3 is CASSYSGGDLQPQHF. In nucleotides, the CDR3 is TGTGCCAGCAGTTACTCAGGCGGGGACCTTCAGCCCCAGCATTTT.

The chain uses TRBV4-1 and TRBJ1-5; no definite D call. Trimming shortened V by 1 base and J by 1 base, and 11 bases separated the two germline ends. CDR3 length: 16 amino acids. The germline gives CDR1 MGHRA, CDR2 YSYEKL. The CDR3 reads CASSQVAEISNQPQHF. CDR3 coding DNA: TGCGCCAGCAGCCAAGTTGCGGAGATAAGCAATCAGCCCCAGCATTTT.

The rearrangement joins TRBV29-1 to TRBJ2-5, with 12 positions matching TRBD1. Trimming removed 6 bases from V and 4 bases from J; junction bases left unmatched: 6. Per the germline V gene, CDR1 is SQVTM and CDR2 is ANQGSEA. The CDR3 is 14 residues long. The CDR3 loop reads CSVSRDRGRETQYF. The DNA for the CDR3 is TGCAGCGTAAGCCGGGACAGGGGGCGAGAGACCCAGTACTTC.

V is TRBV27 and J is TRBJ2-1; D unclear. Germline V CDR1 and CDR2: MNHEY, SMNVEV (reference sequence). The CDR3 is 14 residues long. Trimming stripped 2 bases from V and 0 bases from J, with 5 bases between. CDR3 DNA sequence: TGTGCCAGCAGTTTAGCTAGCTCCTACAATGAGCAGTTCTTC. Translating gives CASSLASSYNEQFF.

The chain uses TRBV5-1 and TRBJ1-4; D may be TRBD1 (6 bases). The CDR3 length is 14 residues. The ends were cut back, 0 bases at V and 8 bases at J, with 11 bases in the middle. The germline CDR1 and CDR2 sequences are SGHRS and YFSETQ. The CDR3 protein is CASSLEGVAEKLFF. The CDR3 bases are TGCGCCAGCAGCTTGGAGGGGGTGGCGGAAAAACTGTTTTTT.

J is TRBJ2-3 and V is TRBV14, with D tentatively TRBD1 (6 bases). Germline CDR1 and CDR2: SGHDN and FVKESK. The ends were cut back, 4 bases at V and 0 bases at J, with 8 bases in the middle. The CDR3 spans 14 residues. The CDR3 nucleotides read TGTGCCAGCAGCCGACAGGCTAGCACAGATACGCAGTATTTT. It specifies CASSRQASTDTQYF.

This clone turned up a few times. The V and J genes are TRBV2 and TRBJ1-4, with 9 bases identical to TRBD1. Trimming at V came to 6 bases and at J to 8 bases, leaving 7 bases not matched to a gene. CDR1 is SNHLY and CDR2 is FYNNEI in the germline V gene. The CDR3 spans 14 residues. The CDR3, as DNA: TGTGCCAGCAGGCTCCGGGACAGGGTGGAAAAACTGTTTTTT. It encodes CASRLRDRVEKLFF.

This chain links TRBV6-5 with TRBJ2-3, with TRBD2 matching 12 bases. The junction had 3 bases not matched to a gene; V was cut back by 2 bases and J by 3 bases. Germline V CDR1 and CDR2: MNHEY, SVGAGI. CDR3 length: 16 amino acids. The CDR3 is CASSYQTSGRTDTQYF. Written as DNA, the CDR3 is TGTGCCAGCAGTTACCAGACTAGCGGGAGAACAGATACGCAGTATTTT.